This T cell receptor beta chain was sequenced in a study of CD8 T cells in Susac syndrome. CD8+ and CD4+ T cells from blood underwent TCR beta sequencing. As controls, healthy donors matched for age and sex were used. Isolation of CD8+ and CD4+ T cells was performed negatively, whereas enrichment of TEMRA cells was done by FACS. This CDR3 is 13 amino acids long. Per the germline V gene, CDR1 is DFQATT and CDR2 is SNEGSKA (reference sequence). Trimming pared 5 bases from V and 8 bases from J, leaving 16 bases between. Reverse transcription of roughly 0.5 to 1 ug RNA was carried out with random hexamers. TCRdb called the immunoSEQ multiplex PCR reads again in MiXCR, with one record for every CDR3 protein. The data contain 180,000 or so distinct CDR3 sequences, over 85% of them singletons.

The chain employs TRBV20-1 and TRBJ1-5; possibly TRBD1 for D (5 bases). The material sequenced was CD4+ T cells from PBMCs. The receptor was derived from a human donor in good health. The CDR3 DNA reads as TGCAGTGCTTACGAACGGGGCCCGAAGCCCCAGCATTTT. It translates to CSAYERGPKPQHF.